This T cell receptor (beta chain) derives from a study of blood T cell repertoires in COVID-19. Study-level background: The analysed material was cDNA or gDNA that came from T cells, B-cell-depleted T cells, or PBMCs.

This clone has only a few counts. The sample carries other DNA sequences with the same CDR3. Authors' data handling: Quantification of nucleated cells was approximated via reference gene primer amplification. Sequenced by immunoSEQ multiplex PCR; TCRdb stores in-frame clones only, minus some. V and J calls and clone size are those listed in that table; D and trimming were worked out from the DNA. The repertoire holds roughly 130,000 clones, with approximately 84% as singletons. CDR1 and CDR2 from the germline V gene are MGHRA and YSYEKL. The CDR3 has 15 amino acids. The V and J ends lost 0 bases and 2 bases, in that order; junction bases with no gene match: 1.

This sequence originates from a woman in her thirties who had recovered from COVID-19. The V call is TRBV4-1, the J call TRBJ2-5; TRBD1 aligns across 9 bases. The sequencing input was peripheral blood. The DNA of the CDR3 is TGCGCCAGCAGCCAAGATGGACAGGGGCAAGAGACCCAGTACTTC. Its translation: CASSQDGQGQETQYF.